This T cell receptor (beta chain) was sequenced in a study of cytomegalovirus exposure and HLA in healthy donors. In the study overall: A data release that came early held approximately 85 million unique TCRs from HLA-typed donors. The study, taken as a whole, reports: The investigators catalogued 150 to 200 TCR beta chains as cytomegalovirus-associated.

The study ran its PCR with 60 Vbeta and 13 Jbeta primers. TCRdb's table, derived via immunoSEQ multiplex PCR, lists solely in-frame clones and lacks some. Its table lists around 48,000 clones. V shed 6 bases and J 2 bases; nucleotides not matched to a gene: 3. This CDR3 comprises 13 residues. The germline gives CDR1 MNHNS, CDR2 SASEGT. Notes on this clone: Its antigen is still unknown.

Specimen: PBMCs. The rearrangement links TRBV6-1 to TRBJ2-5, with 7 bases lining up with TRBD2. This TCR derives from a female donor in good health and CMV-seronegative. This chain's CDR3 is CASRRGGQETQYF. The CDR3 region has the DNA TGTGCCAGCAGGCGCGGGGGTCAAGAGACCCAGTACTTC.